A selection of T cell receptor beta chains follows, all from one sample in a study of blood T cell repertoires in COVID-19. Measured with immunoSEQ multiplex PCR; TCRdb has only the in-frame clones, and not every one. This table holds about 340,000 clones, around 87% found once. Sequencing was performed on peripheral blood. The receptors stem from a woman between 45 and 65 years old with COVID-19, enrolled during active disease. Both conserved end residues are part of each CDR3. The order of the fields is J gene, D gene, V gene, clone size, CDR3 protein, CDR3 DNA. A D gene is named only where the DNA matches it firmly. Clone size is stated in some rows and not others, as once, few, many or a class when expanded.

J gene: TRBJ2-2; D gene: TRBD1; V gene: TRBV7-9; clone size: -; CDR3 protein: CASSSQTGMNTGELFF; CDR3 DNA: TGTGCCAGCAGCTCCCAGACAGGGATGAACACCGGGGAGCTGTTTTTT
J gene: TRBJ1-6; D gene: TRBD1; V gene: TRBV30; clone size: -; CDR3 protein: CAWGPGQKNSPLHF; CDR3 DNA: TGTGCCTGGGGTCCGGGACAGAAGAATTCACCCCTCCACTTT
J gene: TRBJ2-1; D gene: TRBD1; V gene: TRBV6-6; clone size: few; CDR3 protein: CASSYSDRGSEQFF; CDR3 DNA: TGTGCCAGCAGTTACTCGGACAGGGGTTCTGAGCAGTTCTTC
J gene: TRBJ2-2; D gene: TRBD1; V gene: TRBV5-1; clone size: -; CDR3 protein: CASSLEPGGNTGELFF; CDR3 DNA: TGCGCCAGCAGCTTGGAGCCAGGGGGTAACACCGGGGAGCTGTTTTTT
J gene: TRBJ2-1; D gene: TRBD2; V gene: TRBV29-1; clone size: few; CDR3 protein: CSGGTSGRAEQFF; CDR3 DNA: TGCAGCGGTGGGACTAGCGGGAGGGCTGAGCAGTTCTTC
J gene: TRBJ1-2; D gene: -; V gene: TRBV5-4; clone size: -; CDR3 protein: CASSLVTTALINYGYTF; CDR3 DNA: TGTGCCAGCAGCTTAGTAACGACAGCTCTAATTAACTATGGCTACACCTTC
J gene: TRBJ2-1; D gene: -; V gene: TRBV11-3; clone size: -; CDR3 protein: CASSSSGQFHNEQFF; CDR3 DNA: TGTGCCAGCAGCTCCAGCGGACAGTTCCACAATGAGCAGTTCTTC
J gene: TRBJ2-1; D gene: TRBD2; V gene: TRBV24-1; clone size: -; CDR3 protein: CATSEAGEAGDEQFF; CDR3 DNA: TGTGCCACCAGTGAAGCGGGAGAGGCCGGGGATGAGCAGTTCTTC
J gene: TRBJ2-5; D gene: -; V gene: TRBV24-1; clone size: few; CDR3 protein: CATSDPNRETQYF; CDR3 DNA: TGTGCCACCAGTGATCCTAACAGGGAGACCCAGTACTTC
J gene: TRBJ1-2; D gene: -; V gene: TRBV3-1/TRBV3-2; clone size: -; CDR3 protein: CASSLSGEFDYGYTF; CDR3 DNA: TGTGCCAGCAGCCTTTCAGGGGAGTTTGACTATGGCTACACCTTC
J gene: TRBJ1-2; D gene: TRBD1; V gene: TRBV30; clone size: -; CDR3 protein: CAWSTSGGVYGYTF; CDR3 DNA: TGTGCCTGGAGTACCTCAGGGGGCGTGTATGGCTACACCTTC
J gene: TRBJ2-1; D gene: TRBD1; V gene: TRBV6-5; clone size: -; CDR3 protein: CASSRTGPYNEQFF; CDR3 DNA: TGTGCCAGCAGTCGGACAGGTCCCTACAATGAGCAGTTCTTC
J gene: TRBJ1-3; D gene: -; V gene: TRBV5-1; clone size: -; CDR3 protein: CASSGTSGNTIYF; CDR3 DNA: TGCGCCAGCAGCGGGACATCTGGAAACACCATATATTTT
J gene: TRBJ2-7; D gene: TRBD1; V gene: TRBV6-5; clone size: -; CDR3 protein: CASRRDSSSYEQYF; CDR3 DNA: TGTGCCAGCAGGAGGGACAGCAGCTCCTACGAGCAGTACTTC
J gene: TRBJ1-1; D gene: -; V gene: TRBV30; clone size: -; CDR3 protein: CAWRIDLNTEAFF; CDR3 DNA: TGTGCCTGGAGAATCGACTTGAACACTGAAGCTTTCTTT
J gene: TRBJ2-6; D gene: -; V gene: TRBV10-1; clone size: -; CDR3 protein: CASSESRSGANVLTF; CDR3 DNA: TGCGCCAGCAGTGAGTCCCGGTCAGGGGCCAACGTCCTGACTTTC
J gene: TRBJ1-4; D gene: -; V gene: TRBV30; clone size: -; CDR3 protein: CAWREDSRGAKLFF; CDR3 DNA: TGTGCCTGGAGAGAAGACAGTAGAGGTGCGAAACTGTTTTTT
J gene: TRBJ1-1; D gene: -; V gene: TRBV9; clone size: -; CDR3 protein: CASSPGSSEAFF; CDR3 DNA: TGTGCCAGCAGCCCCGGGAGTTCTGAAGCTTTCTTT
J gene: TRBJ2-4; D gene: TRBD2; V gene: TRBV9; clone size: once; CDR3 protein: CASSVGLGTSGEGAKNIQYF; CDR3 DNA: TGTGCCAGCAGCGTAGGCCTCGGGACTAGCGGGGAGGGGGCCAAAAACATTCAGTACTTC
J gene: TRBJ1-3; D gene: -; V gene: TRBV6-5; clone size: -; CDR3 protein: CASKRDMTGNTIYF; CDR3 DNA: TGTGCCAGCAAACGGGACATGACTGGAAACACCATATATTTT
J gene: TRBJ1-6; D gene: -; V gene: TRBV19; clone size: once; CDR3 protein: CASGQGYNSPLHF; CDR3 DNA: TGTGCCAGTGGGCAGGGTTATAATTCACCCCTCCACTTT
J gene: TRBJ1-6; D gene: TRBD1; V gene: TRBV10-3; clone size: -; CDR3 protein: CAISESEMTGRNSPLHF; CDR3 DNA: TGTGCCATCAGTGAGAGCGAAATGACAGGGAGGAATTCACCCCTCCACTTT
J gene: TRBJ1-6; D gene: -; V gene: TRBV5-1; clone size: -; CDR3 protein: CASSLAVNSLSYNSPLHF; CDR3 DNA: TGCGCCAGCAGCTTGGCCGTAAACAGCCTCTCCTATAATTCACCCCTCCACTTT
J gene: TRBJ2-5; D gene: -; V gene: TRBV5-4; clone size: -; CDR3 protein: CASSLEGVGAETQYF; CDR3 DNA: TGTGCCAGCAGCTTGGAAGGCGTGGGGGCGGAGACCCAGTACTTC
J gene: TRBJ2-1; D gene: -; V gene: TRBV2; clone size: -; CDR3 protein: CASSERRAPSYNEQFF; CDR3 DNA: TGTGCCAGCAGTGAGAGGAGGGCCCCTTCCTACAATGAGCAGTTCTTC
J gene: TRBJ1-5; D gene: -; V gene: TRBV19; clone size: -; CDR3 protein: CASSTSTLSNQPQHF; CDR3 DNA: TGTGCCAGTAGTACTAGTACACTGAGCAATCAGCCCCAGCATTTT
J gene: TRBJ2-3; D gene: TRBD1; V gene: TRBV7-2; clone size: once; CDR3 protein: CASSPTGDGTDTQYF; CDR3 DNA: TGTGCCAGCAGCCCCACAGGGGATGGAACAGATACGCAGTATTTT
J gene: TRBJ1-2; D gene: -; V gene: TRBV4-3; clone size: -; CDR3 protein: CASSQDAGARGGYTF; CDR3 DNA: TGCGCCAGCAGCCAAGATGCGGGAGCCCGGGGTGGCTACACCTTC
J gene: TRBJ2-5; D gene: TRBD2; V gene: TRBV5-1; clone size: -; CDR3 protein: CASSWGTSGKETQYF; CDR3 DNA: TGCGCCAGCAGCTGGGGGACTAGCGGAAAAGAGACCCAGTACTTC
J gene: TRBJ2-3; D gene: TRBD2; V gene: TRBV24-1; clone size: -; CDR3 protein: CATSDNQAGVGTDTQYF; CDR3 DNA: TGTGCCACCAGTGATAACCAAGCGGGAGTGGGGACAGATACGCAGTATTTT
J gene: TRBJ1-1; D gene: -; V gene: TRBV6-6; clone size: few; CDR3 protein: CASSYLGPKAFF; CDR3 DNA: TGTGCCAGCAGTTATCTTGGGCCCAAGGCTTTCTTT
J gene: TRBJ1-1; D gene: -; V gene: TRBV5-6; clone size: -; CDR3 protein: CASSWGGANPEAFF; CDR3 DNA: TGTGCCAGCAGCTGGGGGGGCGCCAACCCCGAAGCTTTCTTT
J gene: TRBJ1-2; D gene: -; V gene: TRBV18; clone size: -; CDR3 protein: CASSLQGDYGYTF; CDR3 DNA: TGTGCCAGCTCACTCCAGGGCGACTATGGCTACACCTTC
J gene: TRBJ1-6; D gene: TRBD1; V gene: TRBV5-6; clone size: once; CDR3 protein: CASSLGPRGQNSPLHF; CDR3 DNA: TGTGCCAGCAGCTTGGGCCCCAGGGGGCAAAATTCACCCCTCCACTTT